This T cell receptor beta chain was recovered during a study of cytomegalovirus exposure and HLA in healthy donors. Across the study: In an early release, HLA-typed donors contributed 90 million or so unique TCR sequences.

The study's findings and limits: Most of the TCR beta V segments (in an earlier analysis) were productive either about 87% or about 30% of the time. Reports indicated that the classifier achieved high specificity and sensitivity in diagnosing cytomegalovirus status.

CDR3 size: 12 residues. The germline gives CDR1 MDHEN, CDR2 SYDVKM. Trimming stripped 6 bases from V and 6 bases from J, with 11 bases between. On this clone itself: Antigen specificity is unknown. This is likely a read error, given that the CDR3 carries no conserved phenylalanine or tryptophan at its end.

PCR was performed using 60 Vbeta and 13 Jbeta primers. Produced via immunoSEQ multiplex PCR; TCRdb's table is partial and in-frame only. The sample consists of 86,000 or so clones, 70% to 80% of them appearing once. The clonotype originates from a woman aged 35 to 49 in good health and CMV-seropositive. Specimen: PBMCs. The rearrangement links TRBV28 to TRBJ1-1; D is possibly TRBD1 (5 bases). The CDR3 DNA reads TGTGCCAGCAGCAGGGTCACGGCTGAAGCTTTCCTT. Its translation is CASSRVTAEAFL.